This T cell receptor beta chain was recovered during a study of control samples from healthy donors and cancer patients. V was pared by 6 bases and J by 4 bases, with 21 bases of the junction left unmatched. The germline CDR1 and CDR2 sequences are MDHEN and SYDVKM. The CDR3 runs 20 residues. TCRdb's table, derived via immunoSEQ multiplex PCR, lists solely in-frame clones and lacks some. The sample includes under 150,000 clones, roughly 89% of them seen just once. This TCR came from a man over 45 with head and neck cancer. Input material: PBMCs. This rearrangement joins TRBV28 to TRBJ2-1; 10 bases fit TRBD2. The DNA for the CDR3 is TGTGCCAGCAGCCCGCCTTTGACTAGCGGGCCCTTCTCGGGGTACAATGAGCAGTTCTTC. Translated: CASSPPLTSGPFSGYNEQFF.